This T cell receptor (beta chain) was identified in a study of T cells in Graves' hyperthyroidism and ophthalmopathy (dated by TCRdb to about 2019). A note on the overall study: Peripheral blood samples were taken at initial diagnosis, before any treatment was given. Once sampling was done, hyperthyroidism patients were given methimazole at a starting dose of 30 mg daily, whereas ophthalmopathy patients were given high-dose intravenous methylprednisolone. An independent validation cohort of about 19 hyperthyroidism patients and about 15 patients who later progressed to ophthalmopathy tested prospective prediction of ophthalmopathy. For training and testing, the 80 to 100 patients in the discovery cohort were randomly divided in a 7:3 ratio. In six Graves' hyperthyroidism patients, the study also compared T-cell repertoires from thyroid tissue with T-cell repertoires from blood. According to the paper, TCR Vbeta CDR3 sequencing was carried out on over 130 peripheral blood samples, which came from approximately 41 ophthalmopathy, some 73 hyperthyroidism and approximately 17 progressor patients. To identify distinguishing TCR V-J signatures, a discovery cohort of around 100 patients was used, comprising 40 to 45 with Graves' ophthalmopathy and some 57 with stable Graves' hyperthyroidism.

Amplification of TCR beta CDR3 regions was carried out from RNA transcripts. The first round of RT-PCR for the TCR CDR3 was performed with the HTBI primer set and the Qiagen OneStep RT-PCR kit. The libraries were constructed in a second round of multiplex PCR and then size-selected and purified. Paired-end sequencing of the libraries was performed with 100 bp reads on an Illumina HiSeq2000. In the original analysis: SOAPnuke was used to process the raw data, removing reads that contained adapters or uncalled bases, had a mean Phred below 15, or lacked an exact match to the constant primer or identifier. COPE v1.2.5 was used to merge the high-quality paired reads, and each unique nucleotide sequence was defined as a clonotype. Clonotypes were aligned to IMGT TRBV, TRBD and TRBJ reference segments using MiTCR v1.1. Only V-J combinations with frequency above 0.0001, covering approximately 99% of repertoires, were analysed. A TCS score was defined as the ratio between F50 (clonal expansion) and ExV (chaos), using BLOSUM62-based TCRdist between CDR3 peptides within each V-J. Welch's t-statistics and random forest reduced approximately 520 V-J features to some 14, which were used in a naive Bayes classifier (R e1071). The raw public reads went through TCRdb reprocessing: fastp at Q25, MiXCR clone calling, in-frame beta chains kept. CDR3 protein duplicates are merged, each entry listing the most common genes and DNA. None of the V and J calls come from the authors' own analysis; TCRdb made them. This sample is represented by 550,000 to 850,000 distinct CDR3 sequences; around 19% of them were singletons. Roughly a sixth of the sample belongs to the ten largest clones.

The hyperthyroidism patients were between 18 and 65 years old and newly diagnosed, with a disease duration of less than 2 months. Patients with uncontrolled infections, other autoimmune diseases, pregnancy or lactation were excluded. Diagnoses relied on clinical symptoms, serum thyroxine and TRAb, thyroid ultrasound and orbital computed tomography. Blood from progressor patients was collected at the time of first diagnosis with hyperthyroidism, before any ophthalmopathy symptoms had appeared. PBMCs were isolated from more than 9 ml of fresh peripheral blood by Ficoll-Paque density gradient centrifugation. Patients classed as progressors first received a Graves' hyperthyroidism diagnosis and then went on to develop ophthalmopathy during follow-up. Total RNA was extracted using Trizol reagent, and RNA quality was assessed on an Agilent 2100 Bioanalyzer. The paper's findings and limits, for the study overall: In validation, the model predicted progression to ophthalmopathy with over 65% sensitivity and approximately 74% specificity, a median of roughly seven months before onset. Blood samples also contained most of the expanded thyroid clonotypes (frequency above 0.001), which suggests that blood repertoires may reflect thyroid immune responses. Sample size was not statistically predetermined, and blinding of investigators to group allocation was not performed. A 13 V-J signature model separated ophthalmopathy from stable hyperthyroidism, with just over 85% sensitivity and 81% to 82% specificity in cross-validation and 80%/75% in testing.

This clonotype was counted ten times or more. Its antigen is currently not known. No much larger clonotype is one base removed from it; base qualities were not supplied. Sequencing used blood. The clonotype originates from a woman between 45 and 60 years old with Graves' hyperthyroidism that later progressed to Graves' ophthalmopathy.

In nucleotide form, the sequence is TGCGCCAGCACCTCGGTCGGAGGGAACACTGAAGCTTTCTTT. Its protein product is CASTSVGGNTEAFF. The chain is made from TRBV5-1 and TRBJ1-1, with the identity of the D gene unclear. The CDR3 starts with the cysteine, ends with the phenylalanine, and has 14 residues. Here the CDR3 DNA is all that survives: 42 bases in frame from base 1. CDR1 and CDR2, looked up from the germline V gene, are SGHRS and YFSETQ. V is shortened by 6 bases, J by 1 base, and the region joining them spans 13 bases.